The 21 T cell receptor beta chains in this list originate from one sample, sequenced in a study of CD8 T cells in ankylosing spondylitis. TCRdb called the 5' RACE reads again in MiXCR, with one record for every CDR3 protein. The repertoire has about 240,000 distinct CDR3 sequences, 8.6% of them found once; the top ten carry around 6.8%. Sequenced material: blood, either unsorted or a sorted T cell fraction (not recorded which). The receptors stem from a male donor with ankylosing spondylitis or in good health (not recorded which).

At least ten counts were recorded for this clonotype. CDR3 nucleotides: TGCAGCGTTGATTCCCGGGACAGGGTCGGCTACACCTTC. It yields the protein CSVDSRDRVGYTF. This chain links TRBV29-1 with TRBJ1-2; TRBD1 matches at 9 bases. The V and J ends lost 3 bases and 8 bases, in that order; junction bases with no gene match: 7. The CDR3 is made up of 13 amino acids. Germline CDR1 and CDR2: SQVTM and ANQGSEA.

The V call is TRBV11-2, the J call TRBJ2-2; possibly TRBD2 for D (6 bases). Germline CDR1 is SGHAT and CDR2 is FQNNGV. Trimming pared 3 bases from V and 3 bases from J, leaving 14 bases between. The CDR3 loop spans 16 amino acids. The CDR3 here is CASSFRGGVDTGELFF. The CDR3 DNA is TGTGCCAGCAGCTTCAGAGGAGGGGTGGACACCGGGGAGCTGTTTTTT. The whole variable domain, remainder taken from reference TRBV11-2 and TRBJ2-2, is EAGVAQSPRYKIIEKRQSVAFWCNPISGHATLYWYQQILGQGPKLLIQFQNNGVVDDSQLPKDRFSAERLKGVDSTLKIQPAKLEDSAVYLCASSFRGGVDTGELFFGEGSRLTVL.

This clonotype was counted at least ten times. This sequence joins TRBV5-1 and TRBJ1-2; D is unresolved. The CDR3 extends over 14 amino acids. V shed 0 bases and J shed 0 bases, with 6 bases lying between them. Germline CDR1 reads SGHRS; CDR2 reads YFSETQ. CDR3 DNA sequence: TGCGCCAGCAGCTTGGACGGAGCTAACTATGGCTACACCTTC. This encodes CASSLDGANYGYTF.

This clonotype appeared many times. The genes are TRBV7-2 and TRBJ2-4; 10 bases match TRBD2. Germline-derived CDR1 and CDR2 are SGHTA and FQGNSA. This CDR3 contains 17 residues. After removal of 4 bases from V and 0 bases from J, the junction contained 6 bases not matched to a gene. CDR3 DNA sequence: TGTGCCAGCAGCTCCTCGACTAGCGGGTTAGCCAAAAACATTCAGTACTTC. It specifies CASSSSTSGLAKNIQYF.

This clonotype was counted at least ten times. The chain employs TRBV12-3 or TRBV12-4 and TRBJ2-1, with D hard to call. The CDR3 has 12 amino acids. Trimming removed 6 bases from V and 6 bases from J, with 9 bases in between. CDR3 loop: CASSSDFNEQFF. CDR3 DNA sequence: TGTGCCAGCAGCTCCGACTTCAATGAGCAGTTCTTC.

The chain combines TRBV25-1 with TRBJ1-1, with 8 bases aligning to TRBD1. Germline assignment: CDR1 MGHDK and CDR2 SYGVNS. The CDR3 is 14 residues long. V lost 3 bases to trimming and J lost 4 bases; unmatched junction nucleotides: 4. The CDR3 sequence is CASSDQQGGTEAFF. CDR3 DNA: TGTGCCAGCAGTGACCAACAGGGGGGCACTGAAGCTTTCTTT.

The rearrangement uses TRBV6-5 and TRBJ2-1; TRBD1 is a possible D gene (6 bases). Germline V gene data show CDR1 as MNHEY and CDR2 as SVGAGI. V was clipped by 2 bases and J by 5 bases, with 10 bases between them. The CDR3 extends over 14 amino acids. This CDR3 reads CASSYRDNNNEQFF. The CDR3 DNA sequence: TGTGCCAGCAGTTACCGGGACAACAACAATGAGCAGTTCTTC.

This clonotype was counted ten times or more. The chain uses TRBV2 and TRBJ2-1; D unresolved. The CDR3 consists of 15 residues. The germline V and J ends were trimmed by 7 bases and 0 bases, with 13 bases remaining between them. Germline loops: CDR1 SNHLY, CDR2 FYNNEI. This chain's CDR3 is CASMFAQSSYNEQFF. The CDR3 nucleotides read TGTGCCAGCATGTTCGCGCAAAGCTCCTACAATGAGCAGTTCTTC. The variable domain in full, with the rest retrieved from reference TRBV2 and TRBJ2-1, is EPEVTQTPSHQVTQMGQEVILRCVPISNHLYFYWYRQILGQKVEFLVSFYNNEISEKSEIFDDQFSVERPDGSNFTLKIRSTKLEDSAMYFCASMFAQSSYNEQFFGPGTRLTVL.

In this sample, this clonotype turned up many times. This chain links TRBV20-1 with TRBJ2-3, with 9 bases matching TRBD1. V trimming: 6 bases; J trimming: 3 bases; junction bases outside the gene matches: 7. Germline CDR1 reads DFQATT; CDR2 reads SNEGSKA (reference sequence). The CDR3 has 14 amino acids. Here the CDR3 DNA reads TGCAGTGCCACCGGGACAGGGTTTACAGATACGCAGTATTTT. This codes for CSATGTGFTDTQYF.

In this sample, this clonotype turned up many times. The CDR3 loop is CASSRPGPTFEAFF. The CDR3 nucleotides read TGTGCCAGCAGCAGACCGGGCCCAACCTTTGAAGCTTTCTTT. The chain joins TRBV21-1 to TRBJ1-1. TRBV21-1 is marked as a pseudogene. The CDR3 covers 14 residues.

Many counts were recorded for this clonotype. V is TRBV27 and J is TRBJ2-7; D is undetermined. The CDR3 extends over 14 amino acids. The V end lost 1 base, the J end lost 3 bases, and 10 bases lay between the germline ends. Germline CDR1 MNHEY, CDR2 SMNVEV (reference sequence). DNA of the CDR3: TGTGCCAGCAGTTTATTCTCATCCAACTACGAGCAGTACTTC. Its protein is CASSLFSSNYEQYF.

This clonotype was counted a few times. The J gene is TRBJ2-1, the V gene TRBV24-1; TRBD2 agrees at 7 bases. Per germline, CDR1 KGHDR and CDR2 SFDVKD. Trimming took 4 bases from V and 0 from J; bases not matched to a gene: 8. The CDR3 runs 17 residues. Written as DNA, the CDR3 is TGTGCCACCAGTGAAAACACCCTAGCGGCCTCCTACAATGAGCAGTTCTTC. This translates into CATSENTLAASYNEQFF.

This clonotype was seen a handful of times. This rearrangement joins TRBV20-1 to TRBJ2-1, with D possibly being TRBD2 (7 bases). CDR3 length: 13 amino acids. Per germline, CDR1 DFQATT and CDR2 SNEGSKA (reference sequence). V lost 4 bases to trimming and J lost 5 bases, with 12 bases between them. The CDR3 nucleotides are TGCAGTGCTAAGGGGGGGCTCCACAATGAGCAGTTCTTC. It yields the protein CSAKGGLHNEQFF.

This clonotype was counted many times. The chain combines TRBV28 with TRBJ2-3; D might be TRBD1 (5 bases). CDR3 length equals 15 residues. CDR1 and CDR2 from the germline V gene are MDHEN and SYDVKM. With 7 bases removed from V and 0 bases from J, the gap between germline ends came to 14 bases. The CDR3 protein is CASIPRTPSTDTQYF. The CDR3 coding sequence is TGTGCCAGCATCCCTAGGACACCCAGCACAGATACGCAGTATTTT. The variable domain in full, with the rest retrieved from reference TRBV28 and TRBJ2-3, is DVKVTQSSRYLVKRTGEKVFLECVQDMDHENMFWYRQDPGLGLRLIYFSYDVKMKEKGDIPEGYSVSREKKERFSLILESASTNQTSMYLCASIPRTPSTDTQYFGPGTRLTVL.

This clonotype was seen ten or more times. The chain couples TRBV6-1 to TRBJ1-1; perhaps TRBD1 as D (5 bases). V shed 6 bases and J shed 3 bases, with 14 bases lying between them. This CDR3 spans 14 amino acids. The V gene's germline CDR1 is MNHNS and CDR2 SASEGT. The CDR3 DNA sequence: TGTGCCAGCAGCAAGAGGGGAGTTGACACTGAAGCTTTCTTT. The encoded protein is CASSKRGVDTEAFF.

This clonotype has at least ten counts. Written as DNA, the CDR3 is TGCAGCGTTGTGTTGCCCCAGGGGGGGGCCTACGAGCAGTACTTC. Amino acids: CSVVLPQGGAYEQYF. The V and J genes are TRBV29-1 and TRBJ2-7; either TRBD1 or TRBD2 may supply D (7 bases each). The CDR3 is 15 amino acids. The germline gives CDR1 SQVTM, CDR2 ANQGSEA. The V end lost 4 bases, the J end lost 2 bases, and 18 bases lay between the germline ends.

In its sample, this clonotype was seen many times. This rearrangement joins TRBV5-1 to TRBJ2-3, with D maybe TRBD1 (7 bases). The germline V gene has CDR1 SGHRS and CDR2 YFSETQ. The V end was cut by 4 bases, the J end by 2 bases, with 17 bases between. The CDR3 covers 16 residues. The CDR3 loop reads CASSGGGLMVTDTQYF. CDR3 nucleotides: TGCGCCAGCAGCGGAGGGGGCCTTATGGTCACAGATACGCAGTATTTT.

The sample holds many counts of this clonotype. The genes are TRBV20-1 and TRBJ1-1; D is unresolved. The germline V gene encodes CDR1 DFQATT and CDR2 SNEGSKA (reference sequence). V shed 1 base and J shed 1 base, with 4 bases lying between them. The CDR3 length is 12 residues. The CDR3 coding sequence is TGCAGTGCTAGAGTCCCGAACACTGAAGCTTTCTTT. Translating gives CSARVPNTEAFF.

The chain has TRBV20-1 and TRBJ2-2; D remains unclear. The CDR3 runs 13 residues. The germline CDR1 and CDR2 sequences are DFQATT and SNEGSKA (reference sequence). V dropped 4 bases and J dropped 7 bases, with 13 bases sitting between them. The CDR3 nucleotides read TGCAGTGCTAAGCCCGAGACTTTCGGGGAGCTGTTTTTT. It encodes CSAKPETFGELFF.

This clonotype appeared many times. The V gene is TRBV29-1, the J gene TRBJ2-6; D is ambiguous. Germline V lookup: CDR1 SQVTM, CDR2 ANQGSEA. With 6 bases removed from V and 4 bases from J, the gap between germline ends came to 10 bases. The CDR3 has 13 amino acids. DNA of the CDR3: TGCAGCGTAGCAATGAGGGGGGCCAACGTCCTGACTTTC. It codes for CSVAMRGANVLTF.

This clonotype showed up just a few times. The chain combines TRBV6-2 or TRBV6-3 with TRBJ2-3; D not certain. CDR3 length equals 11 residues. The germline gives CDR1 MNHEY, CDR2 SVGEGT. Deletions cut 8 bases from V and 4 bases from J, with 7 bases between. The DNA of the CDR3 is TGTGCCAGCCTCCGAGCAGATACGCAGTATTTT. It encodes CASLRADTQYF.